This TCR beta chain comes out of a study of technical replicates of blood from a few donors. Trimming pared 5 bases from V and 3 bases from J, leaving 5 bases between. This CDR3 contains 11 residues. Germline V gene data show CDR1 as SGHVS and CDR2 as FQNEAQ. Data came from immunoSEQ multiplex PCR; TCRdb stores just in-frame clones and leaves some out. The sample yields 60,000 to 90,000 clones, 90% to 95% seen once. This sequence was found in a human donor in good health. The sequenced material came from T cells isolated from PBMCs. This chain links TRBV7-8 with TRBJ2-7; D remains unclear. The CDR3 bases are TGTGCCAGCAGCCCAAACTACGAGCAGTACTTC. It is translated as CASSPNYEQYF.